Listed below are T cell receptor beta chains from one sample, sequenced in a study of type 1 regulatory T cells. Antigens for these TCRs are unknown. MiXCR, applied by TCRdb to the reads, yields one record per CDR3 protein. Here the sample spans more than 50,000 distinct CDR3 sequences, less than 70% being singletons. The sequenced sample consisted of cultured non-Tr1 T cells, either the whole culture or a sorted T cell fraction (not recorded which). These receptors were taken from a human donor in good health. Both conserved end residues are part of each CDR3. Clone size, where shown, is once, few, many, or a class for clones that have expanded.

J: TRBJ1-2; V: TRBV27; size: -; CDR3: CASRDQFTGGGYGYTF
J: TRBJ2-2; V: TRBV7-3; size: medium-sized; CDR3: CASSPTSAGELFF
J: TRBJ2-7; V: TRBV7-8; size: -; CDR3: CASSLPPTYEQYF
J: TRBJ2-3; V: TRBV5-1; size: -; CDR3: CASSFRRDVDTQYF
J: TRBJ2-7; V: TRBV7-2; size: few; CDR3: CASSLSTSGPYEQYF
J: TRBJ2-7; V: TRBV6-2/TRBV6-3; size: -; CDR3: CASIAGGYEQYF
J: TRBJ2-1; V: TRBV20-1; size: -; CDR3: CSARLAGQNNEQFF
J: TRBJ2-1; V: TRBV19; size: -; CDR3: CASSPDWYNEQFF
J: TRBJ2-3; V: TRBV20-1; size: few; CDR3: CSALFLEGGDTQYF
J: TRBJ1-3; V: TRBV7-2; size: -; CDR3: CASSLMGSGNTIYF
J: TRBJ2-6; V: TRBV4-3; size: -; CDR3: CASSQEVSSGTGANVLTF
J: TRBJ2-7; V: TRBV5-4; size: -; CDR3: CASSATGSHEQYF
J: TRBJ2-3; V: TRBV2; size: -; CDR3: CASGGLGFGTDTQYF
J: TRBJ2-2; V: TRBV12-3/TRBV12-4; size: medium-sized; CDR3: CASSTPRGANTGELFF
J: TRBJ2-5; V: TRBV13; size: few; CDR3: CASSIYAGSQRDHETQYF
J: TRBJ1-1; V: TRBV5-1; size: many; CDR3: CASSLDVGTEAFF
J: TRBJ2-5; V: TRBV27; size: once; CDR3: CASSFWTPLAGGKVETQYF
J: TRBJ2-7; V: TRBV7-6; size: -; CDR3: CASSRAGAYEQYF
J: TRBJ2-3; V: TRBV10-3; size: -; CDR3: CAAYTGTGDPDTQYF
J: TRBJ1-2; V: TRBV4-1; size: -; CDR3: CASSQPGSLEYTF
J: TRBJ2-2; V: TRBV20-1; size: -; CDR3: CSARDVLAGAGELFF
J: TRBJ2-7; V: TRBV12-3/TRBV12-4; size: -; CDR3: CASRLAGTSYEQYF
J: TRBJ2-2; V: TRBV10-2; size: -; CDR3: CANGGSTHTGELFF
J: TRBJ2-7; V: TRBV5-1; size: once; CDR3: CASSLPRGARTLYEQYF
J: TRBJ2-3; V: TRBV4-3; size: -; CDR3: CASSQIAGYTDTQYF
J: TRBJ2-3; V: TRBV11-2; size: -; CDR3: CASSLEWGRGTDTQYF
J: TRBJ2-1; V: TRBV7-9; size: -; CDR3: CASSARLTGGTGGPSGNEQFF
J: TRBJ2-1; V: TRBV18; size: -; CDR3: CASSPMGLINEQFF
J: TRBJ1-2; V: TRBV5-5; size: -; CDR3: CASSERKTTGASYTYGYTF
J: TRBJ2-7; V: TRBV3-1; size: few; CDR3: CASSQGPEGAVEQYF
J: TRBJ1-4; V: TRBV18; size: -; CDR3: CASSMLNEKLFF
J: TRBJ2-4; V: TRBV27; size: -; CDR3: CASSTGVKNIQYF
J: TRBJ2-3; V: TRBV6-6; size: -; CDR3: CASSYWTGSTDTQYF
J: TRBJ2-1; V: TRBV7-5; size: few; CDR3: CISVPPGNEQFF
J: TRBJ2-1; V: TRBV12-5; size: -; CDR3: CASGPPTSGYEQFF
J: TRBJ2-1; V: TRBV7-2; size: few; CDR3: CASSLASGTQGGEQFF
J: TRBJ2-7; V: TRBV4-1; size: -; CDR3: CASSLRTGAYEQYF
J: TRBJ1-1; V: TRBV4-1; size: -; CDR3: CASSVDRGRDTEAFF
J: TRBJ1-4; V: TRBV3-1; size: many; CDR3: CASSQDRGEKLFF
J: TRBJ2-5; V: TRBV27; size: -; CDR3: CASSFRAGGKTQYF
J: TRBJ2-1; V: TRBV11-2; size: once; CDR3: CASSLNYQGSSYNEQFF
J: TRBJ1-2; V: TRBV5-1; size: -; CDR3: CASRTGGLANYGYTF
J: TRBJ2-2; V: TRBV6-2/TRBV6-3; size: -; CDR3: CASSSGTYTGELFF
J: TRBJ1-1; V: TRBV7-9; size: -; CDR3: CASRTTATEAFF
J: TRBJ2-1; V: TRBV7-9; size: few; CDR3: CASSLLLDEQFF
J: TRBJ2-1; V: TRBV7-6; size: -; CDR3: CASSLGEGAEQFF
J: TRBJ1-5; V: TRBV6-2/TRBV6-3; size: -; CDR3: CASSYVGQGFRGNQPQHF
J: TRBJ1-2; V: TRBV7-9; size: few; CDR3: CASSPAGGGFYGYTF
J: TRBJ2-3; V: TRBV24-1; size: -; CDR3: CATSDPSAGVGDTQYF
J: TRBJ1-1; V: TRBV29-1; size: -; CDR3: CSVVAQGGNTEAFF
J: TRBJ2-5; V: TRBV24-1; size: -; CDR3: CATSDFRMGRDTETQYF